This entry is about one TCR beta chain. J lost 2 bases, V lost 5 bases, and 2 bases had no gene match. Germline lookup yields CDR1 SGDLS and CDR2 YYNGEE. The CDR3 totals 14 residues. These data originate in a study of blood T cell repertoires in COVID-19. Study background: The study drew acute and convalescent COVID-19 samples from the United States, Italy and Spain.

Per the study methods: Estimation of nucleated cell counts was performed using reference gene primer amplification. Data came from immunoSEQ multiplex PCR; TCRdb stores just in-frame clones and leaves some out. The DNA gave D and trimming, while V, J and clone size come from that table. This repertoire shows about 160,000 clones, just under 85% found once; its top ten account for approximately 7.7%. This receptor was obtained from a man in his forties who had recovered from COVID-19. The material sequenced was peripheral blood. V gene TRBV9 combines with J gene TRBJ2-2; 8 bases map to TRBD1. The CDR3 region is CASRDRGNTGELFF. Here the CDR3 DNA reads TGTGCCAGCAGAGACAGGGGCAACACCGGGGAGCTGTTTTTT.